This T cell receptor beta chain appears in the sequencing data of a study of CD8+CD57+ T cells in acquired aplastic anemia. This CDR3 is built from 15 residues. Germline V CDR1 and CDR2: SGHRS, YFSETQ. V was clipped by 0 bases and J by 5 bases; unmatched bases: 6. Genomic DNA templated the TCR beta VDJ and CDR3 profiling. TCRdb re-derived calls from the reads in MiXCR, one entry per CDR3 protein. Among about 170,000 distinct CDR3 sequences listed, less than 60% were seen once. This clonotype was counted at least ten times. The authors sequenced patients whose flow cytometry had shown CD8+CD57+ cell expansion.

Specimen: sorted CD4+, CD8+, or CD8+CD57+ T cells (not recorded which) from PBMCs. This receptor was taken from a human donor with aplastic anemia. This sequence joins TRBV5-1 and TRBJ2-7, with 9 nucleotides matching TRBD2. The CDR3 here is CASSLAGLAADEQYF. The CDR3 DNA reads TGCGCCAGCAGCTTGGCGGGACTAGCCGCGGACGAGCAGTACTTC.